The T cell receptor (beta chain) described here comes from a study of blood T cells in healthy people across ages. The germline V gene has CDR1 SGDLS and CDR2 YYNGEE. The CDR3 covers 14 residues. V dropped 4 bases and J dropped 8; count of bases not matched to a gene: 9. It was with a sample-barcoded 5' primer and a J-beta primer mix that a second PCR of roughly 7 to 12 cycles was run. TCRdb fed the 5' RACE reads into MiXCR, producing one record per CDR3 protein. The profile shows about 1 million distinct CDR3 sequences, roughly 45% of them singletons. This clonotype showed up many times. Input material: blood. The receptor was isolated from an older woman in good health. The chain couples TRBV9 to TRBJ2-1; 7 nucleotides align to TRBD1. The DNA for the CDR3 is TGTGCCAGCAGCCCCCATGACAGGGCTCATGAGCAGTTCTTC. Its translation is CASSPHDRAHEQFF.